These 6 T cell receptor beta chains were sequenced from one sample in a study of blood T cell repertoires in COVID-19 (TCRdb year 2020). Receptors were amplified or captured by the immunoSEQ multiplex PCR assay. TCRdb provides this immuneACCESS table in a form limited to in-frame rearrangements. Some clones are lacking; in checked studies, under half of them reflect an unresolved V gene, and why the rest are absent is not known. In all, the sample holds under 150,000 clones, and 65% to 90% of those were seen once. In total, the top ten clones hold 2.3% of the sample. Sequencing was performed on PBMCs or T cells enriched from blood (not recorded which). The receptors were gathered from a woman between 45 and 60 years old who had recovered from COVID-19.

This chain joins TRBV25-1 and TRBJ2-5, with 8 bases identical to TRBD1. The junction had 10 bases not matched to a gene; V was cut back by 5 bases and J by 5 bases. Germline V lookup: CDR1 MGHDK, CDR2 SYGVNS. CDR3 length: 15 residues. The CDR3 here is CASSTGQGRIETQYF. The DNA for the CDR3 is TGTGCCAGCAGTACAGGACAGGGTAGAATCGAGACCCAGTACTTC.

V usage is TRBV12-3 or TRBV12-4 and J usage is TRBJ1-3; no reliable D call. V dropped 11 bases and J dropped 4 bases, with 12 bases sitting between them. This CDR3 has 12 amino acids. The CDR3 DNA reads as TGTGCCTGCGGGGTGGGAGGAAACACCATATATTTT. Protein sequence: CACGVGGNTIYF.

The V gene is TRBV12-3 or TRBV12-4, the J gene TRBJ1-2; D ambiguous. Between the trimmed V and J ends, which lost 3 bases and 5 bases, there was a span of 10 bases. There are 13 residues in the CDR3. The CDR3 region has the DNA TGTGCCAGCAGTTTTATCAGGAAGTATGGCTACACCTTC. Its translation is CASSFIRKYGYTF.

This sequence joins TRBV7-9 and TRBJ2-7; 8 positions agree with TRBD1. The germline CDR1 and CDR2 sequences are SEHNR and FQNEAQ (reference sequence). This CDR3 has 15 residues. Trimming removed 5 bases from V and 6 bases from J; junction bases left unmatched: 12. For the CDR3, the DNA is TGTGCCAGCAGCCCGTCTGGGGCAGGGGGCTCCGAGCAGTACTTC. Encoded protein: CASSPSGAGGSEQYF.

The chain employs TRBV30 and TRBJ1-1; 7 bases agree with TRBD1. The germline V gene encodes CDR1 GTSNPN and CDR2 SVGIG (reference sequence). The CDR3 runs 12 residues. With 1 base clipped from V and 5 bases from J, the junction kept 1 base outside the gene matches. CDR3 nucleotides: TGTGCCTGGAGTGCACAGGGGACTGAAGCTTTCTTT. Translating it yields CAWSAQGTEAFF.

V gene TRBV29-1 combines with J gene TRBJ2-7; 10 bases fit TRBD1. Germline values: CDR1 SQVTM, CDR2 ANQGSEA. The CDR3 has 13 residues. V dropped 7 bases and J dropped 2; count of bases not matched to a gene: 5. The CDR3 bases are TGCAGCGCTCTGGACAGGGGGACCTACGAGCAGTACTTC. This sequence encodes CSALDRGTYEQYF.